There are a few counts of the clone carrying this T cell receptor (beta chain). Its target is not known. These data are taken from a study of T-cell memory formation after mild COVID-19. Overall study: The TCR clusters were mostly specific to one donor. Study results and caveats: Clones contracting across day 15 to 85 had a balanced CD4/CD8 profile; later expanding clones leaned CD4+. Some SARS-CoV-2-responding clones were already detected in memory before infection. CD4+ contracting clones lay mainly in CM and EM, CD8+ ones in EMRA.

In TCRdb, the 5' RACE reads were re-called with MiXCR into one record per CDR3 protein. Among a few hundred thousand distinct CDR3 sequences listed, approximately 15% were seen once. Germline V CDR1 and CDR2: SQVTM, ANQGSEA. The CDR3 loop spans 14 amino acids. Trimming took 2 bases from V and 5 from J, leaving 12 bases between them. The clonotype comes from a man aged 18-30 years who had mild COVID-19 (a few samples of this study predate the infection). Cell type and time point are not known. The sample taken for sequencing was PBMCs or a T cell subset sorted from them (not recorded which). The chain combines TRBV29-1 with TRBJ1-4; no clear D gene. The CDR3: CSVEIRGRNEKLFF. The CDR3 nucleotides read TGCAGCGTTGAAATCCGGGGTCGGAATGAAAAACTGTTTTTT.